This T cell receptor (beta chain) originates from a study of blood T cell repertoires in COVID-19. The overall study: Material from acute and convalescent COVID-19 was sourced from the United States, Italy and Spain.

Clones were sequenced by immunoSEQ multiplex PCR, and TCRdb holds only the in-frame ones, with some missing. The data show roughly 240,000 clones, about nine tenths seen once. Germline CDR1 SGHVS, CDR2 FQNEAQ. The CDR3 is 17 amino acids. Between the trimmed V and J ends, which lost 7 bases and 0 bases, there was a span of 19 bases. The sample taken for sequencing was peripheral blood. The receptor was derived from a woman aged 60 to 75 who had recovered from COVID-19. The chain is built from TRBV7-8 and TRBJ1-5; D is possibly TRBD1 (6 bases). The CDR3: CASTRGWGQISNQPQHF. Written as DNA, the CDR3 is TGTGCCAGCACGCGAGGGTGGGGGCAGATTAGCAATCAGCCCCAGCATTTT.